This TCR beta chain was documented in a study of CD8 T cells in ankylosing spondylitis. Study results and limitations: Matched ankylosing spondylitis synovial fluid reportedly showed significant enrichment of disease-linked clones. A TCR beta motif of fewer than 10 highly homologous variants seemed to mark ankylosing spondylitis blood.

This CDR3 is built from 15 residues. CDR1 KGHSH and CDR2 LQKENI come from the germline V gene. Losses at the gene ends were 3 bases for V and 5 bases for J; bases not matched to a gene: 6. On this clonotype: Its antigen is undetermined.

TCRdb itself ran the 5' RACE reads through MiXCR, one entry per CDR3 protein. The sample yields 300,000 to 350,000 distinct CDR3 sequences, roughly 20% seen once. The sequence was obtained from a female donor with ankylosing spondylitis or in good health (not recorded which). The sequencing input was blood, either unsorted or a sorted T cell fraction (not recorded which). The chain links TRBV18 to TRBJ2-1; 8 bases map to TRBD2. For the CDR3, the DNA is TGTGCCAGCTCACCGTTAAATAGCGGGAACAATGAGCAGTTCTTC. Translated, it gives CASSPLNSGNNEQFF.